The entry below describes one T cell receptor beta chain. Its specificity is not known. CDR3 size: 11 residues. Germline CDR1 and CDR2: SQVTM and ANQGSEA. This record comes from a study of monozygotic twins with inflammatory bowel disease. Reprocessing the 5' RACE reads, TCRdb reports a single entry for every CDR3 protein and omits DNA. Found here are 300,000 to 350,000 distinct CDR3 sequences; the top ten clones hold 2% to 2.5%. Findings and caveats of the study: Fewer clonotypes were shared with others by IBD patients than by healthy twins, especially with disease activity. Added variability in patient repertoires may stem from differing immunosuppressive treatments.

The origin of this receptor is a human donor with ulcerative colitis or Crohn's disease, or a healthy co-twin of an affected twin (not recorded which). This chain uses TRBV29-1 with TRBJ2-3. The sample comprised blood. The CDR3 region is CSVDLTDTQYF.